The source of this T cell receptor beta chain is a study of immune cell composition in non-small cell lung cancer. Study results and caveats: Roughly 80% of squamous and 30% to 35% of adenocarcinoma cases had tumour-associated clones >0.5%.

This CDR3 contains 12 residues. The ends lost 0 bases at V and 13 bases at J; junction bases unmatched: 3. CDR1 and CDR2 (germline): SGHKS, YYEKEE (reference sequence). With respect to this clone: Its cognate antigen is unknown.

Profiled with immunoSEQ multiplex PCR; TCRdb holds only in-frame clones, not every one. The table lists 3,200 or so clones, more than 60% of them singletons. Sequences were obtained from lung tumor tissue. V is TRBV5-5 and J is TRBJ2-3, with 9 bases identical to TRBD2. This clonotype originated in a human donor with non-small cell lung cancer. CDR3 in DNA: TGTGCCAGCAGCTTGGGGACTAGCGAAAAGTATTTT. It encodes CASSLGTSEKYF.